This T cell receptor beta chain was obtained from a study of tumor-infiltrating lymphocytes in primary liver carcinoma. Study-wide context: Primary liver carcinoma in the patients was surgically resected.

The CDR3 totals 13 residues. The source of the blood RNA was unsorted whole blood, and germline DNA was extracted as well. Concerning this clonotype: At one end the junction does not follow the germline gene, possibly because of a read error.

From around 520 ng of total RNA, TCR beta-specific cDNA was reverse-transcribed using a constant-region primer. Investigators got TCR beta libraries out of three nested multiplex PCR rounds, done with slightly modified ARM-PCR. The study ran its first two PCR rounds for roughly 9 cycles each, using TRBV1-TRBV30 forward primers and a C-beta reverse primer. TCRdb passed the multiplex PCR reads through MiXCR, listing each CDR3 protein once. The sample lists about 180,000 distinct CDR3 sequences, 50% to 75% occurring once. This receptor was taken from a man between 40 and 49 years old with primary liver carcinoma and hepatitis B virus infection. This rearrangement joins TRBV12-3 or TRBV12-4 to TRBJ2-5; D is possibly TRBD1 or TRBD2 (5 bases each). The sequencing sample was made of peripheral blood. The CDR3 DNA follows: TGTGCCGGCAGTTTTAGAGTTGGGGGGACCCAGTACTTC. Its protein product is CAGSFRVGGTQYF.